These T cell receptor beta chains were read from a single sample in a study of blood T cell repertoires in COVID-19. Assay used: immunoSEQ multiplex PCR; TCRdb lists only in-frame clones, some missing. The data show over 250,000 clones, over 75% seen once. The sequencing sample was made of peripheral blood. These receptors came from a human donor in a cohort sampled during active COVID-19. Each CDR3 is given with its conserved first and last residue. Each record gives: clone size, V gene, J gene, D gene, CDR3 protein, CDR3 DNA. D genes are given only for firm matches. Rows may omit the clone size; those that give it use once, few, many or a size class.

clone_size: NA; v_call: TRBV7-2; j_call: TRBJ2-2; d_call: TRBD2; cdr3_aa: CASSGHGRGSGELFF; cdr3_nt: TGTGCCAGCAGCGGGCATGGGAGGGGTAGCGGGGAGCTGTTTTTT
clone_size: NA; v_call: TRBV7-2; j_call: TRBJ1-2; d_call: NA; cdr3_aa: CASSLERGSYGYTF; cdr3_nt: TGTGCCAGCAGCTTAGAAAGAGGGAGCTATGGCTACACCTTC
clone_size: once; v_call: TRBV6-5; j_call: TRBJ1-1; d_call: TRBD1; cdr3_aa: CASRPWTGETEAFF; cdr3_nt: TGTGCCAGCAGACCCTGGACAGGGGAAACTGAAGCTTTCTTT
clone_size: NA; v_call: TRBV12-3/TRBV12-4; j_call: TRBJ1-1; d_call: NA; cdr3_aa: CASSPGGATEAFF; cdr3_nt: TGTGCCAGCAGTCCGGGGGGTGCGACTGAAGCTTTCTTT
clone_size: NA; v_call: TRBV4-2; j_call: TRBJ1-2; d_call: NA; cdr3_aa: CASSSPVESGYGYTF; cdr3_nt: TGTGCCAGCAGCTCCCCAGTTGAGAGCGGCTATGGCTACACCTTC
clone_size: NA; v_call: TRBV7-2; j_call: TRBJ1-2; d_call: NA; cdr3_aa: CASINSGVNYGYTF; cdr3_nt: TGTGCCAGCATCAATTCAGGGGTGAACTATGGCTACACCTTC
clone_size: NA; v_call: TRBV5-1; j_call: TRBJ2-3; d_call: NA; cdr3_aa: CASSLPTDTQYF; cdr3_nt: TGCGCCAGCAGCCTCCCCACAGATACGCAGTATTTT
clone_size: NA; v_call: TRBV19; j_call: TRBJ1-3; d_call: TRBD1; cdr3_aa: CASTPRTGTRNTIYF; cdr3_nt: TGTGCCAGTACCCCGAGGACAGGGACGCGAAACACCATATATTTT
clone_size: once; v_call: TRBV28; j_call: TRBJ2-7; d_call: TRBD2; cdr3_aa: CASNLPGTSGGENF; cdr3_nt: TGTGCCAGCAACCTTCCGGGGACTAGCGGCGGGGAGAACTTC
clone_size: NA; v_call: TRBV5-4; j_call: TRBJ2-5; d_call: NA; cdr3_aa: CASTGPRGETQYF; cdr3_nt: TGTGCCAGCACAGGACCGCGGGGAGAGACCCAGTACTTC
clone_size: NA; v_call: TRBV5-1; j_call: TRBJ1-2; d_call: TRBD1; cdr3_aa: CASKVTGTDYGYTF; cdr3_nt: TGCGCCAGCAAGGTTACCGGGACAGACTATGGCTACACCTTC
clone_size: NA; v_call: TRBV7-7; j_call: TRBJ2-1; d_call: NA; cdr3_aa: CASSLAGANNEQFF; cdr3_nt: TGTGCCAGCAGCTTAGCTGGGGCTAACAATGAGCAGTTCTTC
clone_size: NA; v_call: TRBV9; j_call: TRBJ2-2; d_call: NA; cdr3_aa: CASSPIGERGELFF; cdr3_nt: TGTGCCAGCAGCCCCATCGGGGAGCGCGGGGAGCTGTTTTTT
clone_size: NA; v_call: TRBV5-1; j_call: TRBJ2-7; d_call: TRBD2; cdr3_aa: CASSTRTSGSYEQYF; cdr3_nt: TGCGCCAGCAGCACGAGGACTAGCGGGTCCTACGAGCAGTACTTC
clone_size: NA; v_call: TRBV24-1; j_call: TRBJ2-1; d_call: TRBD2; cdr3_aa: CATSDPGLAGVHEQFF; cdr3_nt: TGTGCCACCAGTGATCCAGGACTAGCGGGAGTACATGAGCAGTTCTTC
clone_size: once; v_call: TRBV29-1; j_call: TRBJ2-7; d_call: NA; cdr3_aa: CSVRSSIGLYEQYF; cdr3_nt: TGCAGCGTTCGATCGTCAATTGGGCTCTACGAGCAGTACTTC
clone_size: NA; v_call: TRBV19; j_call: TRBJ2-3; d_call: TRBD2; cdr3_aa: CAASGSGSTDTQYF; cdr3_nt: TGTGCCGCCAGCGGGAGTGGGAGCACAGATACGCAGTATTTT
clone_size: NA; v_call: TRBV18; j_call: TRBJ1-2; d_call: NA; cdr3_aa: CASSPPAGGYTF; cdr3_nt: TGTGCCAGCTCACCACCGGCGGGCGGCTACACCTTC
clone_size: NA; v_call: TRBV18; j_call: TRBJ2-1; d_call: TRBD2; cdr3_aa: CASSSQLADEQFF; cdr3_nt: TGTGCCAGCTCCTCCCAACTAGCGGACGAGCAGTTCTTC
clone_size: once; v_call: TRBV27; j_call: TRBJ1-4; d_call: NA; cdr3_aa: CASSLEGGNEKLFF; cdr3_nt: TGTGCCAGCAGTTTAGAGGGTGGGAATGAAAAACTGTTTTTT
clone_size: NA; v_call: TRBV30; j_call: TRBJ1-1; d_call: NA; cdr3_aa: CAWRENAFQAFF; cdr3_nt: TGTGCCTGGAGGGAGAACGCATTTCAAGCTTTCTTT
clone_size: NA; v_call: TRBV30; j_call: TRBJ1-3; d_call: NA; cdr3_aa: CAWSVQGSISNTIYF; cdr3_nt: TGTGCCTGGAGTGTCCAGGGCTCGATATCAAACACCATATATTTT
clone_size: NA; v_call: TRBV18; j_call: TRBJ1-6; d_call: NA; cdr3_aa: CASSPAQDSPLHF; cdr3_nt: TGTGCCAGCTCACCCGCCCAGGATTCACCCCTCCACTTT
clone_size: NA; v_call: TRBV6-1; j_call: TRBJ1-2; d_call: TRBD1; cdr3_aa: CASSEATGDGYTF; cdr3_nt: TGTGCCAGCAGTGAAGCCACAGGGGACGGCTACACCTTC
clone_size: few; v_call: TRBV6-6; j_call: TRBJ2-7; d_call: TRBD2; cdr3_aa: CASSSPGLVYEQYF; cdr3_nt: TGTGCCAGCAGTTCTCCGGGACTAGTGTACGAGCAGTACTTC
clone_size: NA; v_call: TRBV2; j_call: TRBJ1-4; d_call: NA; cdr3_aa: CASSQQGATNEKLFF; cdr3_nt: TGTGCCAGCAGCCAACAGGGTGCAACTAATGAAAAACTGTTTTTT
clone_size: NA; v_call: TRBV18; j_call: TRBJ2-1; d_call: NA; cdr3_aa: CASSPTPGEQFF; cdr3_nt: TGTGCCAGCTCACCAACCCCGGGTGAGCAGTTCTTC
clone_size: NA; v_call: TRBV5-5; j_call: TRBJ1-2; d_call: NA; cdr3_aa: CASSLGGAGNYGYTF; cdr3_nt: TGTGCCAGCAGCTTGGGTGGGGCAGGGAACTATGGCTACACCTTC
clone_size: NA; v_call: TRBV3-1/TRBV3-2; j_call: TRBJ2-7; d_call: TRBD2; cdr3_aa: CASSQVPAGSSYEQYF; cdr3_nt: TGTGCCAGCAGCCAAGTCCCAGCGGGGAGCTCCTACGAGCAGTACTTC
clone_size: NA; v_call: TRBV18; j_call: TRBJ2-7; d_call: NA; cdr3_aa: CASSPYTDEQYF; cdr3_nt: TGTGCCAGCTCACCATATACGGACGAGCAGTACTTC
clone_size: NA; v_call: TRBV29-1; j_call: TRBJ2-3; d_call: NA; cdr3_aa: CSVGQAGQSTDTQYF; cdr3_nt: TGCAGCGTTGGTCAAGCGGGCCAGAGCACAGATACGCAGTATTTT
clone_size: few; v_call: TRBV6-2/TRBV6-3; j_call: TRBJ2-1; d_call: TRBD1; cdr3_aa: CASSYPRGRNNEQFF; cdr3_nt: TGTGCCAGCAGTTATCCCAGGGGGCGCAACAATGAGCAGTTCTTC
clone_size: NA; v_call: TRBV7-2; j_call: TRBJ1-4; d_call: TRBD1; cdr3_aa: CASSLGAGGREKLFF; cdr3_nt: TGTGCCAGCAGCTTAGGGGCAGGGGGCCGTGAAAAACTGTTTTTT
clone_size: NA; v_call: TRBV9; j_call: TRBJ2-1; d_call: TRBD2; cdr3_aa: CASSVQGTSGRNEQFF; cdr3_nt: TGTGCCAGCAGCGTCCAAGGGACTAGCGGGAGAAATGAGCAGTTCTTC
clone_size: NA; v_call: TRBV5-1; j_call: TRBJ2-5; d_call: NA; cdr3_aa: CASRRNLGAETQYF; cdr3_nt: TGCGCCAGCCGACGGAACCTGGGCGCGGAGACCCAGTACTTC
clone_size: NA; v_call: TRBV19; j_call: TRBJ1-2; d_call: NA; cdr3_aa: CASRGQGYGYTF; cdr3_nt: TGTGCCAGTAGGGGGCAGGGGTATGGCTACACCTTC
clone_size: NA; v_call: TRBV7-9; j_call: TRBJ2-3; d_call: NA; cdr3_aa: CASSLGAADTQYF; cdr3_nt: TGTGCCAGCAGCTTAGGTGCGGCAGATACGCAGTATTTT
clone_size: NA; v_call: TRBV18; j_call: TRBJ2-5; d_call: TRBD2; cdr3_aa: CASSPLAGGPGETQYF; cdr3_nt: TGTGCCAGCTCACCACTAGCGGGAGGGCCCGGCGAGACCCAGTACTTC
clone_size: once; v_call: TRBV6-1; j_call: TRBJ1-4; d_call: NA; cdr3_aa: CASSSSGRIKEKLFF; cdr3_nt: TGTGCCAGCAGTTCTTCAGGGCGGATTAAAGAAAAACTGTTTTTT
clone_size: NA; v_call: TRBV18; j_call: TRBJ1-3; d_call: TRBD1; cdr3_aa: CASSPLPGGTGNTIYF; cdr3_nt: TGTGCCAGCTCACCACTTCCAGGGGGCACTGGAAACACCATATATTTT
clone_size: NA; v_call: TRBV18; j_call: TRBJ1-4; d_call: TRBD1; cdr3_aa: CASSPDRGIMPELFF; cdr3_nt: TGTGCCAGCTCACCCGACAGGGGGATAATGCCCGAACTGTTTTTT